Each of the 22 T cell receptor beta chains below was sequenced from the same sample in a study of response to subunit inactivated influenza vaccine. MiXCR, applied by TCRdb to the RT-PCR reads, yields one record per CDR3 protein. The sample has just over 300,000 distinct CDR3 sequences, 22% seen once. Sequenced material: PBMCs from blood, taken around 22 months after vaccination. Receptors were obtained from a man aged 50 to 69 who received an inactivated influenza vaccine.

The chain joins TRBV28 to TRBJ1-1; D gene ambiguous. The V gene's germline CDR1 is MDHEN and CDR2 SYDVKM. Trimming stripped 6 bases from V and 3 bases from J, with 20 bases between. CDR3 length: 16 amino acids. CDR3 sequence: CASSPSFGEGHTEAFF. Here the CDR3 DNA reads TGTGCCAGCAGCCCTTCATTCGGGGAAGGTCACACTGAAGCTTTCTTT.

V is TRBV29-1 and J is TRBJ1-1, with D hard to call. CDR3 size: 11 residues. Germline V gene lookup returns CDR1 SQVTM and CDR2 ANQGSEA. V lost 7 bases, J lost 6 bases, and 12 bases lay in between. The CDR3 coding sequence is TGCAGCGCCAAACCGGGCGCTGAAGCTTTCTTT. Its protein is CSAKPGAEAFF.

The V gene is TRBV4-3, the J gene TRBJ1-2; 9 bases align to TRBD1. The CDR3 covers 16 residues. V was pared by 0 bases and J by 4 bases, with 6 bases of the junction left unmatched. Looked up from germline, CDR1 is LGHNA and CDR2 is YSLEER. CDR3 in amino acids: CASSQDVRTGVYGYTF. CDR3 in DNA: TGCGCCAGCAGCCAAGATGTCCGGACAGGGGTCTATGGCTACACCTTC.

The chain carries TRBV20-1 and TRBJ1-1; no clear D gene. CDR3 length equals 13 residues. The V gene lost 1 base and the J gene lost 1 base, with 7 bases spanning the gap. Germline lookup yields CDR1 DFQATT and CDR2 SNEGSKA (reference sequence). The CDR3 DNA reads TGCAGTGCTAGAGTCGGCAGGAACACTGAAGCTTTCTTT. It translates to CSARVGRNTEAFF.

This chain uses TRBV4-3 with TRBJ2-3, with TRBD2 matching over 9 bases. CDR1 and CDR2 from the germline V gene are LGHNA and YSLEER. V shed 0 bases and J 4 bases; nucleotides not matched to a gene: 5. This CDR3 is built from 16 residues. CDR3 residues: CASSQDLAGLPDTQYF. Here the CDR3 DNA reads TGCGCCAGCAGCCAAGACCTAGCGGGGCTCCCAGATACGCAGTATTTT.

This clonotype was detected only a few times. The chain is built from TRBV7-2 and TRBJ2-5; D is ambiguous. CDR3 length: 13 residues. Germline CDR1 reads SGHTA; CDR2 reads FQGNSA. V dropped 3 bases and J dropped 3 bases, with 8 bases sitting between them. This CDR3 is CASSFHQKETQYF. As DNA, the CDR3 is TGTGCCAGCAGCTTTCACCAGAAAGAGACCCAGTACTTC.

The chain is built from TRBV5-1 and TRBJ1-5; 8 nucleotides align to TRBD1. With V trimmed by 4 bases and J by 1 base, 4 bases remained unmatched. The CDR3 contains 15 residues. Per the germline V gene, CDR1 is SGHRS and CDR2 is YFSETQ. The CDR3 loop reads CASSVTGGSNQPQHF. The CDR3 region has the DNA TGCGCCAGCAGCGTCACAGGGGGAAGCAATCAGCCCCAGCATTTT.

This clonotype was detected only a few times. The rearrangement joins TRBV29-1 to TRBJ2-5; D is uncertain. Germline CDR1 SQVTM, CDR2 ANQGSEA. The CDR3 covers 12 residues. The V gene lost 1 base and the J gene lost 6 bases, with 9 bases spanning the gap. The CDR3 here is CSVEGVGKTQYF. The CDR3 nucleotides are TGCAGCGTTGAAGGCGTGGGGAAGACCCAGTACTTC.

This clonotype showed up many times. This sequence joins TRBV12-3 or TRBV12-4 and TRBJ1-1, with D uncertain. Trimming took 3 bases from V and 8 from J, leaving 7 bases between them. This CDR3 spans 11 amino acids. CDR3 bases: TGTGCCAGCAGTTTCGGGAACGAAGCTTTCTTT. Translating gives CASSFGNEAFF.

The chain's CDR3 is CASSLGRSGSLNEKLFF. The CDR3 DNA reads as TGTGCCAGCAGCTTAGGGCGGTCAGGATCCCTAAATGAAAAACTGTTTTTT. The rearrangement uses TRBV7-2 and TRBJ1-4; D not resolved. V was trimmed by 1 base and J by 5 bases, leaving 17 bases between them. CDR1 is SGHTA, CDR2 FQGNSA, per germline. The CDR3 has 17 amino acids.

The gene calls are TRBV7-3 and TRBJ2-5; D might be TRBD1 (5 bases). This CDR3 spans 15 amino acids. The V end lost 0 bases, the J end lost 2 bases, and 10 bases lay between the germline ends. Per germline, CDR1 SGHTA and CDR2 FQGTGA. In DNA, the CDR3 is TGTGCCAGCAGCTTAACGGCAGGGCTACAAGAGACCCAGTACTTC. This translates into CASSLTAGLQETQYF.

This chain's CDR3 is CASSHSGDPGHNDQPQHF. CDR3 in DNA: TGCGCCAGCAGTCACAGCGGGGATCCGGGACACAACGATCAGCCCCAGCATTTT. The rearrangement joins TRBV23-1 to TRBJ1-5; tentative D call: TRBD1 (6 bases). TRBV23-1 is an ORF; its function is uncertain. Trimming left V 3 bases short and J 5 bases short, with 23 bases between. This CDR3 comprises 18 residues.

This clonotype has a handful of counts. The chain combines TRBV5-1 with TRBJ1-1; no definite D call. V was cut by 0 bases and J by 0 bases, with 6 bases left in between. The CDR3 consists of 14 residues. Germline CDR1 SGHRS, CDR2 YFSETQ. CDR3 residues: CASSLGELNTEAFF. CDR3 nucleotides: TGCGCCAGCAGCTTGGGTGAGTTGAACACTGAAGCTTTCTTT. The whole variable domain, remainder taken from reference TRBV5-1 and TRBJ1-1, is KAGVTQTPRYLIKTRGQQVTLSCSPISGHRSVSWYQQTPGQGLQFLFEYFSETQRNKGNFPGRFSGRQFSNSRSEMNVSTLELGDSALYLCASSLGELNTEAFFGQGTRLTVV.

The rearrangement uses TRBV10-2 and TRBJ2-1; 11 bases are shared with TRBD1. Unmatched junction bases numbered 16, after V lost 6 bases and J lost 0 bases. Germline CDR1 is WSHSY and CDR2 is SAAADI. The CDR3 length is 20 residues. The CDR3 region is CASSRRPPGQGGPSYNEQFF. The DNA for the CDR3 is TGCGCCAGCAGCCGCCGCCCGCCGGGACAGGGGGGGCCCTCCTACAATGAGCAGTTCTTC.

This clonotype was picked up a small number of times. V is TRBV2 and J is TRBJ2-3; 7 bases align to TRBD1. Germline CDR1 SNHLY, CDR2 FYNNEI. The CDR3 is made up of 14 amino acids. Unmatched junction bases numbered 1, after V lost 4 bases and J lost 0 bases. The CDR3 region has the DNA TGTGCCAGCAGTGGGGACAGTAGCACAGATACGCAGTATTTT. Its protein product is CASSGDSSTDTQYF.

The rearrangement joins TRBV7-2 to TRBJ2-1; no firm D call. CDR1 SGHTA and CDR2 FQGNSA come from the germline V gene. The CDR3 length is 15 residues. Trimming took 5 bases from V and 0 from J, leaving 11 bases between them. The CDR3 reads CASSLRQRSYNEQFF. In nucleotides, the CDR3 is TGTGCCAGCAGCCTACGACAACGCTCCTACAATGAGCAGTTCTTC. The whole variable domain, remainder taken from reference TRBV7-2 and TRBJ2-1, is GAGVSQSPSNKVTEKGKDVELRCDPISGHTALYWYRQSLGQGLEFLIYFQGNSAPDKSGLPSDRFSAERTGGSVSTLTIQRTQQEDSAVYLCASSLRQRSYNEQFFGPGTRLTVL.

The chain joins TRBV5-1 to TRBJ2-3; no definite D call. CDR1 and CDR2 (germline): SGHRS, YFSETQ. The CDR3 is made up of 14 amino acids. Deletions cut 1 base from V and 2 bases from J, with 8 bases between. CDR3 amino acids: CASSLIRNTDTQYF. CDR3 nucleotide sequence: TGCGCCAGCAGCTTGATTCGAAACACAGATACGCAGTATTTT.

CDR3 amino acids: CASSRYSGRGINEQFF. CDR3 sequence (DNA): TGCGCCAGCAGCAGGTATAGCGGGAGGGGCATCAATGAGCAGTTCTTC. The chain combines TRBV5-1 with TRBJ2-1, with 11 bases matching TRBD2. V trimming: 4 bases; J trimming: 6 bases; junction bases outside the gene matches: 9. The germline CDR1 and CDR2 sequences are SGHRS and YFSETQ. The CDR3 length is 16 residues. Looking up the rest from reference TRBV5-1 and TRBJ2-1 gives the full variable domain: KAGVTQTPRYLIKTRGQQVTLSCSPISGHRSVSWYQQTPGQGLQFLFEYFSETQRNKGNFPGRFSGRQFSNSRSEMNVSTLELGDSALYLCASSRYSGRGINEQFFGPGTRLTVL.

CDR3 sequence (DNA): TGTGCCAGCAGCCCCGGACAGGGGCTGTCTAATTCACCCCTCCACTTT. Translated: CASSPGQGLSNSPLHF. V gene TRBV9 combines with J gene TRBJ1-6; 9 bases fit TRBD1. Germline V gene data show CDR1 as SGDLS and CDR2 as YYNGEE. The CDR3 runs 16 residues. Unmatched junction bases numbered 8, after V lost 4 bases and J lost 6 bases.

Only a few counts were recorded for this clonotype. The rearrangement uses TRBV29-1 and TRBJ2-3; 10 nucleotides agree with TRBD2. With V trimmed by 6 bases and J by 1 base, 4 bases remained unmatched. The CDR3 extends over 14 amino acids. Germline V gene lookup returns CDR1 SQVTM and CDR2 ANQGSEA. The CDR3, as DNA: TGCAGCGTCCGCGGGACTAGCGGCACAGATACGCAGTATTTT. Its translation is CSVRGTSGTDTQYF.

This clonotype was counted only a few times. CDR3 amino acids: CASSELGQGSYNEQFF. The CDR3 region has the DNA TGTGCCAGCAGCGAGCTGGGACAGGGGTCCTACAATGAGCAGTTCTTC. V is TRBV28 and J is TRBJ2-1, with TRBD1 matching 10 bases. The germline V gene has CDR1 MDHEN and CDR2 SYDVKM. V shed 6 bases and J 1 base; nucleotides not matched to a gene: 6. The CDR3 totals 16 residues.

This rearrangement joins TRBV4-3 to TRBJ2-7, with D perhaps matching TRBD1 or TRBD2 (5 bases each). Germline-derived CDR1 and CDR2 are LGHNA and YSLEER. Trimming cost V 3 bases and J 0 bases, with 18 bases left between them. The CDR3 consists of 17 residues. The CDR3 here is CASSQAPSGTLSYEQYF. DNA of the CDR3: TGCGCCAGCAGCCAGGCCCCCTCGGGGACCCTCTCCTACGAGCAGTACTTC.